Listed below are T cell receptor beta chains from one sample, sequenced in a study of early T cells in non-severe SARS-CoV-2 infection. TCRdb called the 5' RACE reads again in MiXCR, with one record for every CDR3 protein. The table shows around 26,000 distinct CDR3 sequences, with roughly 4% occurring only once. The sample was whole blood. These receptor sequences come from an adult who was a healthcare worker with PCR-confirmed SARS-CoV-2 infection or an uninfected control (not recorded which). CDR3s include the opening cysteine and the closing phenylalanine or tryptophan. A D gene is named only where the DNA matches it firmly. Only some rows state a clone size, as once, few, many or a class for expanded clones.

>17|TRBD1|many|TRBJ2-6|TRBV19
CASSPWAGGSGANVLTF
TGTGCCAGTAGTCCCTGGGCAGGGGGCTCTGGGGCCAACGTCCTGACTTTC
>15|TRBD1|many|TRBJ1-1|TRBV12-3/TRBV12-4
CASSISADRGTEAFF
TGTGCCAGCAGTATTTCGGCCGACAGGGGCACTGAAGCTTTCTTT
>16|-|medium-sized|TRBJ2-1|TRBV3-1
CASSQRGGGWGNEQFF
TGTGCCAGCAGCCAACGTGGGGGCGGCTGGGGCAATGAGCAGTTCTTC
>14|TRBD2|many|TRBJ2-1|TRBV20-1
CSALGLAGNNEQFF
TGCAGTGCCCTGGGACTAGCGGGTAACAATGAGCAGTTCTTC
>11|-|many|TRBJ1-3|TRBV2
CASSFLNTIYF
TGTGCCAGCAGTTTTCTAAACACCATATATTTT
>14|TRBD1|many|TRBJ2-1|TRBV29-1
CSVAGQKGANEQFF
TGCAGCGTTGCGGGACAGAAGGGGGCAAATGAGCAGTTCTTC
>15|TRBD1|-|TRBJ2-1|TRBV7-2
CASTTGQADYNEQFF
TGTGCCAGCACCACAGGACAGGCGGACTACAATGAGCAGTTCTTC
>13|-|many|TRBJ2-1|TRBV12-3/TRBV12-4
CASSLGGDNEQFF
TGTGCCAGCAGTTTAGGCGGGGACAATGAGCAGTTCTTC
>20|-|many|TRBJ2-2|TRBV3-1
CASSQSQGGGSRKNTGELFF
TGTGCCAGCAGCCAATCCCAGGGGGGAGGGTCCCGAAAGAACACCGGGGAGCTGTTTTTT
>15|TRBD2|many|TRBJ2-1|TRBV11-2
CASSSILAGLFGQFF
TGTGCCAGCAGCTCCATACTAGCGGGACTCTTCGGACAGTTCTTC
>13|-|-|TRBJ2-7|TRBV4-1
CASSQRGDSEQYF
TGCGCCAGCAGCCAGAGGGGGGATTCCGAGCAGTACTTC
>16|TRBD1|few|TRBJ2-3|TRBV12-3/TRBV12-4
CASSLGQGFRTDTQYF
TGTGCCAGCAGTTTAGGACAGGGCTTTCGCACAGATACGCAGTATTTT
>13|-|medium-sized|TRBJ2-7|TRBV11-2
CASSSTLVYEQYF
TGTGCCAGCAGCTCGACTTTGGTCTACGAGCAGTACTTC
>12|-|many|TRBJ2-1|TRBV10-3
CAISGAGNEQFF
TGTGCCATCAGTGGAGCGGGCAATGAGCAGTTCTTC
>13|TRBD1|many|TRBJ2-3|TRBV11-2
CASSLGQGDGQYF
TGTGCCAGCAGCCTTGGACAGGGGGACGGGCAGTATTTT
>16|TRBD1|many|TRBJ2-1|TRBV24-1
CATNGGGQGPPNEQFF
TGTGCCACCAATGGGGGGGGACAGGGCCCCCCTAATGAGCAGTTCTTC
>13|-|many|TRBJ2-3|TRBV2
CASRSQMGDTQYF
TGTGCCAGCAGATCCCAGATGGGAGATACGCAGTATTTT
>16|-|many|TRBJ2-2|TRBV18
CASSPRTGSDTGELFF
TGTGCCAGCTCCCCACGGACCGGCTCGGACACCGGGGAGCTGTTTTTT
>16|-|medium-sized|TRBJ1-4|TRBV9
CASSVHGGGGNEKLFF
TGTGCCAGCAGCGTGCATGGTGGGGGAGGGAATGAAAAACTGTTTTTT
>14|-|many|TRBJ2-2|TRBV5-4
CASSLGHGTGELFF
TGTGCCAGCAGCCTGGGACATGGAACCGGGGAGCTGTTTTTT
>14|-|medium-sized|TRBJ2-1|TRBV5-1
CASRPQAGHNEQFF
TGCGCCAGCAGGCCCCAGGCCGGGCACAATGAGCAGTTCTTC
>18|-|many|TRBJ1-5|TRBV21-1
CASSKGGRPPYSNQPQHF
TGTGCCAGCAGCAAAGGGGGCAGGCCTCCCTATAGCAATCAGCCCCAGCATTTT
>11|-|-|TRBJ2-5|TRBV29-1
CSVASGETQYF
TGCAGCGTTGCTTCGGGGGAGACCCAGTACTTC
>11|-|many|TRBJ2-7|TRBV29-1
CSASDRDEQYF
TGCAGCGCCTCGGACAGAGACGAGCAGTACTTC
>13|-|many|TRBJ2-3|TRBV7-2
CASANLPTDTQYF
TGTGCCAGCGCGAACTTACCGACAGATACGCAGTATTTT
>18|-|many|TRBJ1-2|TRBV1
CTSSQDTQTTQVHYGYTF
TGCACCAGCAGCCAAGATACCCAAACAACACAGGTGCACTATGGCTACACCTTC
>15|TRBD2|few|TRBJ2-1|TRBV5-1
CASSLEGGRWNEQFF
TGCGCCAGCAGCTTGGAGGGCGGGAGATGGAATGAGCAGTTCTTC
>17|TRBD2|many|TRBJ2-1|TRBV12-5
CASGLARLAGKYNEQFF
TGTGCTAGTGGTTTGGCAAGACTAGCGGGAAAATACAATGAGCAGTTCTTC
>15|-|many|TRBJ1-1|TRBV4-1
CASSQDRPGDTEAFF
TGCGCCAGCAGCCAAGATAGGCCAGGGGACACTGAAGCTTTCTTT
>14|TRBD2|many|TRBJ2-2|TRBV6-2/TRBV6-3
CASSPLAGVGELFF
TGTGCCAGCAGTCCTCTAGCGGGAGTCGGGGAGCTGTTTTTT
>14|-|few|TRBJ2-3|TRBV18
CTSSPRDGTDTQYF
TGTACCAGCTCACCCCGGGATGGCACAGATACGCAGTATTTT
>16|TRBD2|few|TRBJ2-4|TRBV4-1
CASSQTEAGGANIQYF
TGCGCCAGCAGCCAGACAGAAGCGGGAGGGGCAAACATTCAGTACTTC
>15|-|many|TRBJ2-1|TRBV5-1
CASSLGRLGDHEQFF
TGCGCCAGCAGCTTGGGGAGGTTAGGAGATCATGAGCAGTTCTTC
>16|-|many|TRBJ2-7|TRBV21-1
CASSKGLRQGAGEQYF
TGTGCCAGCAGCAAAGGCCTTAGACAGGGGGCGGGCGAGCAGTACTTC
>12|-|many|TRBJ2-3|TRBV12-3/TRBV12-4
CASLGAADTQYF
TGTGCCAGCCTTGGGGCTGCCGATACGCAGTATTTT
>15|-|-|TRBJ2-3|TRBV7-3
CASSLKTPAADTQYF
TGTGCCAGCAGCTTAAAAACCCCGGCCGCAGATACGCAGTATTTT
>14|-|many|TRBJ1-1|TRBV9
CASSIGPTATEAFF
TGTGCCAGCAGCATCGGACCCACGGCCACTGAAGCTTTCTTT
>14|-|many|TRBJ2-1|TRBV12-3/TRBV12-4
CASSSGPPYNEQFF
TGTGCCAGCAGTTCCGGGCCTCCATACAATGAGCAGTTCTTC
>15|-|many|TRBJ2-7|TRBV5-4
CASSWQGAGLYEQYF
TGTGCCAGCAGCTGGCAAGGGGCGGGGCTGTACGAGCAGTACTTC
>14|-|many|TRBJ2-1|TRBV20-1
CSATRPPRNNEQFF
TGCAGTGCCACGCGACCCCCCCGTAACAATGAGCAGTTCTTC
>14|-|many|TRBJ2-5|TRBV3-1
CASSQRSRIETQYF
TGTGCCAGCAGCCAAAGATCCCGGATCGAGACCCAGTACTTC
>13|TRBD1|many|TRBJ2-7|TRBV2
CASFLQGAYEQYF
TGTGCCAGCTTCCTCCAGGGGGCCTACGAGCAGTACTTC
>16|-|many|TRBJ1-5|TRBV19
CASSINRGTGNQPQHF
TGTGCCAGTAGTATCAACCGAGGAACGGGCAATCAGCCCCAGCATTTT
>19|TRBD2|-|TRBJ2-1|TRBV5-1
CASSPRGSGIGGGYNEQFF
TGCGCCAGCAGCCCCCGCGGTAGCGGGATAGGAGGGGGTTACAATGAGCAGTTCTTC
>11|-|many|TRBJ1-1|TRBV30
CAWSGGAEAFF
TGTGCCTGGAGTGGGGGGGCTGAAGCTTTCTTT
>15|-|many|TRBJ1-1|TRBV18
CASSPPSVMNTEAFF
TGTGCCAGCTCACCACCGTCAGTTATGAACACTGAAGCTTTCTTT
>14|-|many|TRBJ2-1|TRBV6-2/TRBV6-3
CASSYSLGLNEQFF
TGTGCCAGCAGTTACTCCCTGGGGCTTAATGAGCAGTTCTTC
>17|TRBD1|many|TRBJ1-1|TRBV18
CASSPSKTGVGATEAFF
TGTGCCAGCTCACCATCCAAAACAGGGGTGGGGGCCACTGAAGCTTTCTTT
>17|TRBD1|-|TRBJ2-5|TRBV19
CAVGGTGTVHGQETQYF
TGTGCCGTGGGGGGGACAGGGACGGTCCACGGCCAAGAGACCCAGTACTTC
>11|-|-|TRBJ2-7|TRBV7-9
CASSGPREQYF
TGTGCCAGCAGCGGCCCACGAGAGCAGTACTTC
>14|TRBD1|many|TRBJ1-5|TRBV7-2
CASSSGQINQPQHF
TGTGCCAGCAGCTCGGGACAGATAAATCAGCCCCAGCATTTT
>14|TRBD2|many|TRBJ2-1|TRBV7-9
CASTRTSGDNEQFF
TGTGCCAGCACCCGGACTAGCGGGGACAATGAGCAGTTCTTC
>14|-|many|TRBJ1-4|TRBV29-1
CSVEGTEDNEKLFF
TGCAGCGTTGAAGGGACAGAAGATAATGAAAAACTGTTTTTT
>14|-|many|TRBJ2-1|TRBV6-5
CASTLRRAADEQFF
TGTGCCAGCACCCTGCGGAGGGCGGCGGATGAGCAGTTCTTC
>16|TRBD1|many|TRBJ1-6|TRBV5-1
CASSSHGQGADSPLHF
TGCGCCAGCAGCTCCCACGGACAGGGGGCGGATTCACCCCTCCACTTT
>17|-|many|TRBJ2-3|TRBV10-3
CAISTPTGSRITDTQYF
TGTGCCATCAGTACCCCCACGGGTAGCCGTATCACAGATACGCAGTATTTT